This T cell receptor beta chain stems from a study of T cell responses to AZD1222 COVID-19 vaccine. Study-wide results and limits: There were mostly white British donors and more females than males, and clonal diversity was possibly underestimated. All repertoire sampling was performed exclusively after the peak T cell response.

CDR1 LNHDA and CDR2 SQIVND come from the germline V gene (reference sequence). V shed 4 bases and J shed 2 bases, with 12 bases lying between them. The CDR3 extends over 15 amino acids. With regard to this clone: Its antigen remains unidentified.

Libraries were prepared by immunoSEQ multiplex PCR; TCRdb keeps only in-frame clonotypes and omits some of them. The sample includes over 150,000 clones, 94% seen only once; the top ten take around 1.5%. The chain joins TRBV19 to TRBJ1-5, with a tentative D call TRBD1 (6 bases). The material was peripheral blood, obtained 28 days after the second AZD1222 dose. The sequence was obtained from an adult who received the AZD1222 COVID-19 vaccine. The CDR3 protein is CASSTERTGNQPQHF. The CDR3 DNA follows: TGTGCCAGTAGTACCGAAAGGACAGGCAATCAGCCCCAGCATTTT.